This entry lists 13 T cell receptor beta chains sequenced from one sample in a study of a mutant IDH1 vaccine in newly diagnosed glioma. The time point: week 23, last vaccination. Each vaccine dose was 300 ug of mutant IDH1 20-mer peptide, with topical imiquimod. These receptors lack a known antigen. Assay used: immunoSEQ multiplex PCR; TCRdb lists only in-frame clones, some missing. The sample yields tens of thousands of clones, around 76% seen once. The specimen was PBMCs, collected from a glioma patient whose treatment included an IDH1 peptide vaccine. These receptors were taken from a woman aged 40 to 55 with glioma. Some clones in this sample may be carry-over from other donors' samples.

This chain uses TRBV5-1 with TRBJ1-4; 7 bases align to TRBD1. CDR1 and CDR2 from the germline V gene are SGHRS and YFSETQ. J was trimmed by 2 bases and V by 0 bases; bases with no gene match: 1. This CDR3 contains 15 residues. The CDR3 spells CASSLVGGTNEKLFF. The CDR3 nucleotides read TGCGCCAGCAGCTTGGTAGGGGGCACTAATGAAAAACTGTTTTTT.

This chain connects TRBV5-1 to TRBJ2-7; 8 bases are a match to TRBD1. V lost 4 bases, J lost 4 bases, and 7 bases stayed unmatched. Germline CDR1 SGHRS, CDR2 YFSETQ. The CDR3 extends over 14 amino acids. The CDR3 DNA sequence: TGCGCCAGCAGCCCTCGGCAGGGGGCTTACGAGCAGTACTTC. This gives the protein CASSPRQGAYEQYF.

The chain couples TRBV6-4 to TRBJ2-1; tentatively, D is TRBD1 or TRBD2 (5 bases each). V gave up 3 bases and J gave up 0 bases, with 9 bases separating them. The germline gives CDR1 MRHNA, CDR2 SNTAGT. CDR3 length: 15 residues. The CDR3 here is CASSEGVSSYNEQFF. The CDR3 DNA is TGTGCCAGCAGTGAGGGGGTAAGCTCCTACAATGAGCAGTTCTTC.

This clone has a single count. The chain employs TRBV29-1 and TRBJ2-5; D perhaps matches TRBD2 (5 bases). CDR3 length: 13 residues. Trimming stripped 7 bases from V and 4 bases from J, with 16 bases between. Germline CDR1 and CDR2: SQVTM and ANQGSEA. The CDR3: CSGYRRRAETQYF. The CDR3 DNA is TGCAGCGGCTACCGGAGGCGGGCAGAGACCCAGTACTTC.

The chain links TRBV7-2 to TRBJ2-1, with a weak D call TRBD2 (5 bases). Trimming cost V 1 base and J 7 bases, with 14 bases left between them. The CDR3 contains 15 residues. Germline CDR1 SGHTA, CDR2 FQGNSA. The CDR3 DNA reads as TGTGCCAGCAGCTTAGAACCGGCTTCGGGGAATGAGCAGTTCTTC. It yields the protein CASSLEPASGNEQFF. The whole variable domain, filled in from reference TRBV7-2 and TRBJ2-1, reads GAGVSQSPSNKVTEKGKDVELRCDPISGHTALYWYRQSLGQGLEFLIYFQGNSAPDKSGLPSDRFSAERTGGSVSTLTIQRTQQEDSAVYLCASSLEPASGNEQFFGPGTRLTVL.

V gene TRBV4-2 combines with J gene TRBJ2-1, with 9 bases identical to TRBD2. The CDR3 runs to 16 residues. CDR1 is LGHNA, CDR2 YNFKEQ, per germline. With 0 bases clipped from V and 2 bases from J, the junction kept 2 bases outside the gene matches. The CDR3 sequence: CASSQDAGGTYNEQFF. The DNA of the CDR3 is TGTGCCAGCAGCCAAGATGCGGGGGGGACCTACAATGAGCAGTTCTTC.

The chain has TRBV27 and TRBJ1-5; D possibly corresponds to TRBD1 (5 bases). V was clipped by 9 bases and J by 7 bases, with 16 bases between them. The CDR3 runs to 13 residues. The V gene's germline CDR1 is MNHEY and CDR2 SMNVEV (reference sequence). The CDR3 coding sequence is TGTGCCAGTTGGGGTGGGGGAAGACAGCCCCAGCATTTT. This translates into CASWGGGRQPQHF.

This chain uses TRBV4-2 with TRBJ1-3, with TRBD1 matching over 7 bases. The CDR3 covers 15 residues. Trimming took 4 bases from V and 2 from J; bases not matched to a gene: 5. Germline CDR1 LGHNA, CDR2 YNFKEQ. CDR3: CASSREDRTGNTIYF. CDR3 DNA: TGTGCCAGCAGCCGAGAGGACAGGACTGGAAACACCATATATTTT.

This clone showed up just a few times. This sequence joins TRBV4-2 and TRBJ2-7; a weak D match, TRBD2 (6 bases). The CDR3 contains 17 residues. Germline V gene sequence: CDR1 LGHNA, CDR2 YNFKEQ. V shed 1 base and J shed 4 bases, with 20 bases lying between them. The CDR3 sequence is CASSQGGVFGSNYEQYF. DNA for the CDR3: TGTGCCAGCAGCCAAGGCGGGGTTTTTGGCTCTAATTACGAGCAGTACTTC.

The chain links TRBV4-1 to TRBJ2-3, with a possible D match to TRBD1 (6 bases). Trimming cost V 1 base and J 2 bases, with 10 bases left between them. Germline V CDR1 and CDR2: MGHRA, YSYEKL. There are 15 residues in the CDR3. This CDR3 reads CASSQADSSTDTQYF. The CDR3 DNA reads as TGCGCCAGCAGCCAAGCGGACAGTTCCACAGATACGCAGTATTTT.

This clone was counted once. The chain couples TRBV6-1 to TRBJ2-5; unclear D gene. There are 14 residues in the CDR3. Germline CDR1 is MNHNS and CDR2 is SASEGT. Trimming cost V 3 bases and J 2 bases, with 10 bases left between them. The CDR3 spells CASSDSGPQETQYF. CDR3 coding DNA: TGTGCCAGCAGTGACTCCGGACCACAAGAGACCCAGTACTTC.

The V gene is TRBV10-1, the J gene TRBJ1-1; 7 nucleotides line up with TRBD1. The CDR3 spans 19 residues. V gave up 5 bases and J gave up 0 bases; unmatched junction bases: 18. Looked up from germline, CDR1 is WNHNN and CDR2 is SYGVQD (reference sequence). CDR3 sequence reads: CASSYQDRNVPAMNTEAFF. The CDR3 nucleotides are TGCGCCAGCAGTTACCAGGACAGGAACGTCCCCGCCATGAACACTGAAGCTTTCTTT.

The chain carries TRBV7-2 and TRBJ2-1, with 7 bases identical to TRBD2. Germline V gene sequence: CDR1 SGHTA, CDR2 FQGNSA. The CDR3 covers 15 residues. J lost 8 bases, V lost 0 bases, and 7 bases had no gene match. DNA of the CDR3: TGTGCCAGCAGCTTAGCGGGACGGGGGGTAGATGAGCAGTTCTTC. This encodes CASSLAGRGVDEQFF.